These 21 T cell receptor beta chains were sequenced from one sample in a study of identical twins (dated by TCRdb to the mid-2010s). Receptor amplification or capture employed 5' RACE. The listed sequencing device is Illumina HiSeq 2000. TCRdb passed the public sequencing reads through fastp at Q25 and MiXCR, retaining productive beta sequences. Identical CDR3 proteins give one entry, which carries the most common genes and DNA. This sample gives roughly 1,500,000 distinct CDR3 sequences in total; 25% to 35% of them show up just once. The top ten hold around 0.3% of the sample. The sequenced sample was cord blood. These TCRs come from a newborn girl in good health.

This clonotype appeared a few times. The CDR3 reads CASSLGASGSPETQYF. The CDR3 region has the DNA TGTGCCAGCAGCTTAGGAGCTAGCGGGAGCCCAGAGACCCAGTACTTC. V gene TRBV7-2 combines with J gene TRBJ2-5, with TRBD2 matching 10 bases. Germline loops: CDR1 SGHTA, CDR2 FQGNSA. Trimming removed 1 base from V and 4 bases from J; junction bases left unmatched: 6. The CDR3 is made up of 16 amino acids.

The DNA for the CDR3 is TGTGCCAGCAGTTTAAGGGCTCTGGGGTACTATGGCTACACCTTC. Translation: CASSLRALGYYGYTF. The chain recombines TRBV12-3 or TRBV12-4 with TRBJ1-2; the D is unclear. V lost 2 bases to trimming and J lost 3 bases, with 13 bases between them. The CDR3 runs 15 residues.

The chain links TRBV27 to TRBJ1-1, with 7 positions matching TRBD1. The CDR3 loop spans 15 amino acids. The V and J ends lost 2 bases and 4 bases, in that order; junction bases with no gene match: 7. Per germline, CDR1 MNHEY and CDR2 SMNVEV (reference sequence). The CDR3 nucleotides read TGTGCCAGCAGTTTAGAAGGGGGCAGGATCACTGAAGCTTTCTTT. Protein product: CASSLEGGRITEAFF.

A few counts support this clonotype. The chain uses TRBV3-1 and TRBJ2-1; 7 nucleotides agree with TRBD2. With 4 bases clipped from V and 13 bases from J, the junction kept 10 bases outside the gene matches. Germline V gives CDR1 LGHDT, CDR2 YNNKEL (reference sequence). The CDR3 loop spans 13 amino acids. For the CDR3, the DNA is TGTGCCAGCAGCCCAGCCGGGACTACCACCCAGTTCTTC. It is translated as CASSPAGTTTQFF.

The rearrangement joins TRBV4-1 to TRBJ1-2; TRBD1 matches 10 bases. With 3 bases clipped from V and 3 bases from J, the junction kept 4 bases outside the gene matches. CDR1 MGHRA and CDR2 YSYEKL come from the germline V gene. This CDR3 comprises 15 residues. CDR3 in amino acids: CASSQAGTGDYGYTF. CDR3 in DNA: TGCGCCAGCAGCCAGGCCGGGACAGGGGACTATGGCTACACCTTC.

The CDR3 bases are TGCAGTGCTAGAGGGCGGGGGGGAAATGAGCAGTACTTC. It specifies CSARGRGGNEQYF. The chain carries TRBV20-1 and TRBJ2-1, with TRBD2 identical over 9 bases. The tail of the sequence fits TRBJ2-7 better, so the J call may be wrong. The CDR3 has 13 amino acids. Germline-derived CDR1 and CDR2 are DFQATT and SNEGSKA (reference sequence).

The V call is TRBV4-1, the J call TRBJ2-1; 9 nucleotides line up with TRBD1. This CDR3 is 17 amino acids long. The germline V gene has CDR1 MGHRA and CDR2 YSYEKL. Trimming took 1 base from V and 2 from J; bases not matched to a gene: 6. This CDR3 is CASSQVKGQGPYNEQFF. Here the CDR3 DNA reads TGCGCCAGCAGCCAAGTAAAGGGACAGGGACCCTACAATGAGCAGTTCTTC.

The genes are TRBV19 and TRBJ2-3; maybe TRBD1 (5 bases). Germline CDR1 reads LNHDA; CDR2 reads SQIVND (reference sequence). This CDR3 region has 15 residues. The germline V and J ends were trimmed by 9 bases and 5 bases, with 21 bases remaining between them. The CDR3 protein is CARQAHEATLDTQYF. The CDR3 DNA sequence: TGTGCCAGACAGGCCCACGAGGCTACGTTAGATACGCAGTATTTT.

The V gene is TRBV14, the J gene TRBJ1-4; D is uncertain. Germline assignment: CDR1 SGHDN and CDR2 FVKESK. Deletions cut 3 bases from V and 4 bases from J, with 18 bases between. CDR3 size: 17 residues. Written as DNA, the CDR3 is TGTGCCAGCAGCCAGCTTACACCAGCCTCTTTTAATGAAAAACTGTTTTTT. It specifies CASSQLTPASFNEKLFF.

This clonotype was counted between two and nine times. This chain uses TRBV5-1 with TRBJ2-3, with D tentatively TRBD2 (7 bases). This CDR3 has 14 residues. V shed 6 bases and J shed 2 bases, with 13 bases lying between them. Germline-derived CDR1 and CDR2 are SGHRS and YFSETQ. The CDR3, as DNA: TGCGCCAGCAAGGAAGGGGGGGTCACAGATACGCAGTATTTT. It codes for CASKEGGVTDTQYF.

This clonotype was counted many times. The gene calls are TRBV20-1 and TRBJ2-7, with 9 nucleotides matching TRBD1. This CDR3 comprises 14 residues. Germline values: CDR1 DFQATT, CDR2 SNEGSKA (reference sequence). Losses at the gene ends were 1 base for V and 4 bases for J; bases not matched to a gene: 5. The CDR3 loop is CSARGGTGLYEQYF. The CDR3 DNA reads as TGCAGTGCTAGAGGGGGGACAGGGCTTTACGAGCAGTACTTC.

This clonotype was detected a few times. The chain has TRBV6-2 or TRBV6-3 and TRBJ2-1; D remains unclear. The CDR3 sequence is 15 residues long. Germline V gives CDR1 MNHEY, CDR2 SVGEGT. V was pared by 2 bases and J by 3 bases, with 11 bases between. CDR3 coding DNA: TGTGCCAGCAGTTACGGGGTCCCTATCTACAATGAGCAGTTCTTC. It encodes CASSYGVPIYNEQFF.

This clonotype has at least ten counts. The chain links TRBV6-5 to TRBJ2-3; D uncertain. V dropped 5 bases and J dropped 2 bases, with 11 bases sitting between them. There are 14 residues in the CDR3. The germline gives CDR1 MNHEY, CDR2 SVGAGI. CDR3 DNA sequence: TGTGCCAGCAGTAACCCTGGGCACACAGATACGCAGTATTTT. Encoded protein: CASSNPGHTDTQYF.

The V and J genes are TRBV29-1 and TRBJ2-3; 12 bases agree with TRBD2. The CDR3 spans 15 residues. Trimming at V came to 7 bases and at J to 1 base, leaving 6 bases not matched to a gene. CDR1 SQVTM and CDR2 ANQGSEA come from the germline V gene. The CDR3 sequence: CSAGLAGERTDTQYF. As DNA, the CDR3 is TGCAGCGCGGGACTAGCGGGCGAACGCACAGATACGCAGTATTTT.

The chain recombines TRBV28 with TRBJ1-5; 7 nucleotides align to TRBD1. V was clipped by 5 bases and J by 4 bases; unmatched bases: 8. This CDR3 has 15 amino acids. Per germline, CDR1 MDHEN and CDR2 SYDVKM. The CDR3 sequence is CASSPMEQGNQPQHF. CDR3 in DNA: TGTGCCAGCAGTCCTATGGAACAGGGGAATCAGCCCCAGCATTTT.

A note on this clonotype: A much more abundant neighbour one base away suggests this may be a read error. The rearrangement joins TRBV4-2 to TRBJ2-7, with TRBD1 identical over 7 bases. Germline V lookup: CDR1 LGHNA, CDR2 YNFKEQ. The CDR3 loop spans 14 amino acids. The CDR3 loop reads CAGSQDRDAYEQYF. CDR3 DNA sequence: TGTGCCGGCAGCCAAGACAGGGATGCCTACGAGCAGTACTTC.

In this sample, this clonotype turned up a few times. V usage is TRBV10-3 and J usage is TRBJ2-1, with 7 bases that match TRBD2. The V gene's germline CDR1 is ENHRY and CDR2 SYGVKD. J was trimmed by 0 bases and V by 4 bases; bases with no gene match: 3. The CDR3 sequence is 15 residues long. In DNA, the CDR3 is TGTGCCATCAGTGTGGGCGGGAGCTCCTACAATGAGCAGTTCTTC. Its translation is CAISVGGSSYNEQFF.

A word on this clonotype: Possible read error: a much larger clone is one base away. The chain is built from TRBV29-1 and TRBJ2-7, with D unclear. CDR1 is SQVTM and CDR2 is ANQGSEA in the germline V gene. The CDR3 has 11 residues. In DNA, the CDR3 is TGCAGTGCTAGGTTGAGGAACGAGCGGTACTTC. This codes for CSARLRNERYF.

This clonotype has a count of ten or more. A junction end diverges from the germline sequence, so it may reflect a read error. This chain uses TRBV28 with TRBJ2-1; 7 nucleotides line up with TRBD1. Looked up from germline, CDR1 is MDHEN and CDR2 is SYDVKM. The CDR3 has 13 residues. In nucleotides, the CDR3 is TGCGCCAGCAGCCTGCCACAGGGGAATGAGCAGTTCTTC. It encodes CASSLPQGNEQFF.

Notes on this clonotype: The conserved phenylalanine or tryptophan is not found at the CDR3 terminus, so this likely reflects a read error. The rearrangement links TRBV9 to TRBJ2-4; 7 bases are a match to TRBD2. The J call is in doubt because the DNA end fits TRBJ2-7 better. The CDR3 totals 14 residues. Germline lookup yields CDR1 SGDLS and CDR2 YYNGEE. CDR3 loop: CASSPSGVAYEQYL. CDR3 nucleotide sequence: TGTGCCAGCAGCCCAAGCGGGGTAGCCTACGAGCAGTACTTA.

With regard to this clonotype: A much larger clone lies a single base off, so this may be a read error. This chain links TRBV29-1 with TRBJ2-5; 13 nucleotides line up with TRBD2. CDR1 is SQVTM, CDR2 ANQGSEA, per germline. The CDR3 is 14 residues long. V gave up 6 bases and J gave up 11 bases; unmatched junction bases: 12. The CDR3 coding sequence is TGCAGCGTGATACTAGCGGGAGGGCCGAATGAGCAGTACTTC. Its protein is CSVILAGGPNEQYF.